This T cell receptor (beta chain) was retrieved from a study of cytomegalovirus exposure and HLA in healthy donors (dated by TCRdb to about 2017). As for the study more broadly: A later analysis indicated that the 110 or so validation repertoires were generated on the platform also employed for the approximately 690 repertoires of the first cohort. To predict cytomegalovirus infection status, the study brought together high-throughput TCR immunosequencing, statistical association of individual TCRs with disease status, and machine learning. Along with the roughly 700-subject first cohort, a separate validation cohort of about 110 different subjects was used. The study was designed to test whether signatures of past pathogen exposure could be identified by cataloging public T cell receptors. Findings and caveats that apply to the study as a whole: The validation cohort had no HLA typing available for a later analysis, so co-occurrence within that cohort was assessed over all 120 or so repertoires. A total of around 150 TCR beta chains were listed by the study as associated with cytomegalovirus. The classifier was reported to diagnose cytomegalovirus status with high specificity and sensitivity in both the original and validation cohorts. The authors suggested that the approach could potentially be extended to other disease states and immunological phenotypes. While some public TCRs were present in many individuals, most TCR sequences turned up only very rarely across donors. In vitro tests confirmed that a few of the cytomegalovirus-associated TCR beta chains recognize cytomegalovirus antigens. In a later analysis, TCRs clustered in the first cohort were found to also tend to co-occur in the roughly 120 validation repertoires, with about 94% of cluster scores above 0.

The library was made by the immunoSEQ multiplex PCR assay. The study's own analysis went as follows. A statistical classification framework was developed to diagnose cytomegalovirus status using the catalog of TCR beta chain sequences. TCRdb obtained this table from immuneACCESS and retained in-frame rearrangements with V and J assigned. These tables miss some clones; where compared with another copy, unresolved V genes account for less than half of the shortfall, and the remainder is unexplained. The V and J calls and the clone size are those of that table, but D and trimming were determined from the DNA. The sample table records about 130,000 clones; roughly nine tenths of these occur just once. 1.1% of the sample is in the top ten clones. A remark on this clone: The specificity of this receptor is unknown. Base qualities are not at hand, and no much larger clone is one base apart.

Donors formed part of the validation cohort, which comprised 120 subjects and was distinct from the first cohort of several hundred subjects. Based on the germline V gene (reference sequence), the CDR1 and CDR2 sequences are MNHEY and SMNVEV. From the cysteine through the phenylalanine, the CDR3 covers 18 amino acids. The entry retains the CDR3 DNA only, 54 bases that are in frame from base 1. Unmatched junction bases come to 14, with V trimmed by 5 bases and J by 3 bases. The receptor comes from a woman younger than 35 in good health and CMV-seronegative. The rearranged chain carries TRBV27 and TRBJ1-2; 11 nucleotides in the junction match TRBD1. Sequenced: PBMCs. The nucleotide sequence is TGTGCCAGCAGTGTAAAGGTGGGGGACAGGGGGAAATACTATGGCTACACCTTC. Translated, this gives CASSVKVGDRGKYYGYTF.